The TCR beta chain under discussion was sequenced for a study of T cell repertoires in cytomegalovirus infection (dated by TCRdb to the late 2010s). Describing the broader study: The HLA type of each donor mattered for the analysis, because public TCR beta signatures pointed to carriage of CMV infection along with the matching HLA type. What the authors observed across the whole study: In the ex vivo response, HLA-C-restricted CMV-specific TCR beta clonotypes were dominant, and in two of eight donors the single most frequent clonotype came from this HLA-C-restricted group. In both this cohort and an independent approximately 400-donor cohort, the cumulative frequency of public TCR beta family members distinguished carriers of CMV infection plus the relevant HLA type.

This clonotype was seen repeatedly, ten times or more. Its antigen is not yet known. Nothing much larger sits one base from this clone, and base qualities are not available. Via the germline V gene, CDR1 is SGHTA and CDR2 FQGNSA. From the cysteine up to the phenylalanine, the CDR3 has a length of 16 residues. CDR3 DNA only is kept here, 48 bases in frame from base 1. Trimming takes 0 bases off V and 5 bases off J; junction bases not matched to a gene: 5. Sequencer: Illumina HiSeq 1500. TCRdb reworked the public reads: Q25 trimming with fastp, MiXCR clone assembly, productive beta chains retained. A single entry per CDR3 protein holds the most common genes and DNA from its merged rows. The sample table records a few hundred thousand distinct CDR3 sequences; 15% to 20% of these occur just once. The ten largest account for less than 50% of the sample.

This sequence originates from a human donor in good health (CMV status not recorded). Some clones in this sample may be carry-over from other donors' samples. The sequenced material came from CD8+ T cells from PBMCs. The receptor chain draws on TRBV7-2 and TRBJ2-1, and TRBD2 aligns with 9 junction nucleotides. The CDR3 corresponds to CASSLAGLAGNNEQFF. The nucleotide sequence is TGTGCCAGCAGCTTAGCCGGCCTAGCGGGAAACAATGAGCAGTTCTTC.